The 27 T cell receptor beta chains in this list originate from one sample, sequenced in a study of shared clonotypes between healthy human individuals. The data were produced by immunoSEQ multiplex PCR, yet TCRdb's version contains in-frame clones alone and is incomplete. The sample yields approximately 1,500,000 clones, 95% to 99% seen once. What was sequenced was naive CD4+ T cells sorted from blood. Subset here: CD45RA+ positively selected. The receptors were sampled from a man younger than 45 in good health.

CDR3 loop: CASSYEAKMNTEAFF. DNA of the CDR3: TGTGCCAGCAGTTACGAGGCGAAGATGAACACTGAAGCTTTCTTT. The chain recombines TRBV6-6 with TRBJ1-1; D gene ambiguous. This CDR3 has 15 amino acids. Trimming removed 2 bases from V and 0 bases from J, with 10 bases in between. CDR1 and CDR2 (germline): MNHNY, SVGAGI (reference sequence).

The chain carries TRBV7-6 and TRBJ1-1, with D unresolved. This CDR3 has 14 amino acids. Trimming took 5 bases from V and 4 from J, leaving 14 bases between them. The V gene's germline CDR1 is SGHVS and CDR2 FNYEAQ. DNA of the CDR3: TGTGCCAGCAGCCCCCGGGAGGTAGGCACTGAAGCTTTCTTT. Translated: CASSPREVGTEAFF.

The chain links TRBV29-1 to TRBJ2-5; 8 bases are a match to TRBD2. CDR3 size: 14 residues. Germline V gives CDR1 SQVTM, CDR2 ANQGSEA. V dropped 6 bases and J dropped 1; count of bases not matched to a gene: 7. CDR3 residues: CSVSGTRGQETQYF. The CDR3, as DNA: TGCAGCGTGTCCGGGACTAGGGGCCAAGAGACCCAGTACTTC.

CDR3 DNA sequence: TGTGCCAGCAGGCGGGGACAGGGTTCCTACGAGCAGTACTTC. Amino acid sequence: CASRRGQGSYEQYF. The chain recombines TRBV2 with TRBJ2-7; the match to TRBD1 covers 9 bases. V gave up 6 bases and J gave up 1 base; unmatched junction bases: 4. Germline loops: CDR1 SNHLY, CDR2 FYNNEI. The CDR3 loop spans 14 amino acids.

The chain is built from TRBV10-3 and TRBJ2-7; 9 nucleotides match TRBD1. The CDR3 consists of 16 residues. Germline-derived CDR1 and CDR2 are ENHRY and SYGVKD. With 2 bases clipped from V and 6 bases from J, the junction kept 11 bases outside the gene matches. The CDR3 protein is CAISEQPGQGFGEQYF. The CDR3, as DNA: TGTGCCATCAGTGAGCAACCGGGACAGGGCTTTGGCGAGCAGTACTTC.

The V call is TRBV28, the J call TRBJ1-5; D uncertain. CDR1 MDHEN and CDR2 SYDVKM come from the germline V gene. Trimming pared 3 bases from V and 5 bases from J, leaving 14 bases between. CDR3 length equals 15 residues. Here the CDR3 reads CASSFGFPRDQPQHF. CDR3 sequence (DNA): TGTGCCAGCAGTTTTGGTTTCCCAAGGGATCAGCCCCAGCATTTT.

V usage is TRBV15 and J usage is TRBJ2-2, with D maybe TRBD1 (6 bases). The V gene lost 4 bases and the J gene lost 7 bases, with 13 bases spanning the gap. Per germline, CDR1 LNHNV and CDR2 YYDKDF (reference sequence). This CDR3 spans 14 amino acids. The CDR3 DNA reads TGTGCCACCAGCACCGGACAGTCCCACGGGGAGCTGTTTTTT. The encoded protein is CATSTGQSHGELFF.

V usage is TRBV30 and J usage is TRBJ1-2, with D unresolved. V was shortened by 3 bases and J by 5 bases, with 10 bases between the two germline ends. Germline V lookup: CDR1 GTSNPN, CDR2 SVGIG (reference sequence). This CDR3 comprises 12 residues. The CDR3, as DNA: TGTGCCTGGAGAGACCCACGGTATGGCTACACCTTC. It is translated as CAWRDPRYGYTF.

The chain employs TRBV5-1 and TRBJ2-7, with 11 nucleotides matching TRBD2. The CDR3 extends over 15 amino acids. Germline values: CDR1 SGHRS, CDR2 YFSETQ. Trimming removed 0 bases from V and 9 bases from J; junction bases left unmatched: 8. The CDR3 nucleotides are TGCGCCAGCAGCTTGGTACTAGCGGGAGTAGAAGTGCAGTACTTC. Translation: CASSLVLAGVEVQYF.

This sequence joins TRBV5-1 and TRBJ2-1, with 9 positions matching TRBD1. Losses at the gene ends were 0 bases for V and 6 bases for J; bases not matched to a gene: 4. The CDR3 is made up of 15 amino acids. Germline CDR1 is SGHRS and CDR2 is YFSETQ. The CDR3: CASSLEGTGPNEQFF. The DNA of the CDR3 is TGCGCCAGCAGCTTGGAGGGGACAGGGCCCAATGAGCAGTTCTTC.

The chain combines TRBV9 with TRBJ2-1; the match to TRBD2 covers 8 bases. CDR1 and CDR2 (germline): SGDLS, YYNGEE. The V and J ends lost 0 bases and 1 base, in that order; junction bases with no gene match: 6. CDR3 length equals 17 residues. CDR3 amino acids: CASSVEAGTSSYNEQFF. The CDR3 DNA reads TGTGCCAGCAGCGTAGAGGCCGGGACTAGTTCCTACAATGAGCAGTTCTTC.

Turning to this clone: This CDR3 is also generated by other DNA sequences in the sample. The CDR3 nucleotides read TGCGCCAGCAGCTTAGTGGGGGGCAATCAGCCCCAGCATTTT. Protein: CASSLVGGNQPQHF. The V and J genes are TRBV5-1 and TRBJ1-5, with D perhaps TRBD1 (5 bases). The germline V gene encodes CDR1 SGHRS and CDR2 YFSETQ. V gave up 2 bases and J gave up 2 bases, with 8 bases separating them. The CDR3 is 14 amino acids.

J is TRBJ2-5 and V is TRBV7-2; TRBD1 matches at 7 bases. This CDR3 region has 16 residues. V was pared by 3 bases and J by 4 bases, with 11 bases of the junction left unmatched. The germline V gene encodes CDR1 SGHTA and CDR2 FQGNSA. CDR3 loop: CASSFLGGRGGETQYF. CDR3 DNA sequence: TGTGCCAGCAGCTTTCTAGGGGGCCGGGGTGGAGAGACCCAGTACTTC.

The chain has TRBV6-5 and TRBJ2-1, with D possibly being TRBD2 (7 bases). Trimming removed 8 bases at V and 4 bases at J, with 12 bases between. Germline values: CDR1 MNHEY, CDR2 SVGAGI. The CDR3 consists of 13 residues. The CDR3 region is CASAGAPYNEQFF. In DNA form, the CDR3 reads TGTGCCAGCGCGGGGGCGCCTTACAATGAGCAGTTCTTC.

The CDR3 spells CASSIVGSLGYEQYF. The CDR3 nucleotides are TGTGCCAGTAGTATAGTAGGGAGTTTGGGCTACGAGCAGTACTTC. The chain carries TRBV19 and TRBJ2-7, with D perhaps matching TRBD2 (5 bases). Trimming stripped 1 base from V and 3 bases from J, with 13 bases between. Looked up from germline, CDR1 is LNHDA and CDR2 is SQIVND (reference sequence). This CDR3 spans 15 amino acids.

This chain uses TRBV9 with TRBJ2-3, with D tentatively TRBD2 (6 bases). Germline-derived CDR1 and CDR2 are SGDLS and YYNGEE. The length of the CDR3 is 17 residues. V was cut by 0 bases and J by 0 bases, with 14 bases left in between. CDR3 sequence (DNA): TGTGCCAGCAGCGTAGGAAAGACCCGGGGGAGCACAGATACGCAGTATTTT. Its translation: CASSVGKTRGSTDTQYF.

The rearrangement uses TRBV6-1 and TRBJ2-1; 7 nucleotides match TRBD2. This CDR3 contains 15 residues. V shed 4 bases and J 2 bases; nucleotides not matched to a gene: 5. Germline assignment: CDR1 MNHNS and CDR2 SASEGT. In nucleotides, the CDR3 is TGTGCCAGCAGTGTAAGACTAGCCACCTACAATGAGCAGTTCTTC. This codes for CASSVRLATYNEQFF.

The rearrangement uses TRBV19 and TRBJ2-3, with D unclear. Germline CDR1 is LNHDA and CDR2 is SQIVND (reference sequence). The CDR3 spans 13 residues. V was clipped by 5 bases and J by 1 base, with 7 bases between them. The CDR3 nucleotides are TGTGCCAGTAGTGCAGGTGGCACAGATACGCAGTATTTT. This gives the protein CASSAGGTDTQYF. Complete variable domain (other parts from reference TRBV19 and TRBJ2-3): DGGITQSPKYLFRKEGQNVTLSCEQNLNHDAMYWYRQDPGQGLRLIYYSQIVNDFQKGDIAEGYSVSREKKESFPLTVTSAQKNPTAFYLCASSAGGTDTQYFGPGTRLTVL.

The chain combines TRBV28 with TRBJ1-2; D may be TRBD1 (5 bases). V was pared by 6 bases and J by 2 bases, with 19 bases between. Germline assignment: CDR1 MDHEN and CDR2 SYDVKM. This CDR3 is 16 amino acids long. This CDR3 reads CASSATGTYLNYGYTF. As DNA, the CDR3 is TGTGCCAGCAGCGCCACCGGGACGTACTTGAACTATGGCTACACCTTC.

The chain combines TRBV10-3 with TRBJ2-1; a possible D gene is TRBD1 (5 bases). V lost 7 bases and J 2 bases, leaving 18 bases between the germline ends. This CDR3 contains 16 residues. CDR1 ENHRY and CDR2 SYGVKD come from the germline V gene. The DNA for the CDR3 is TGTGCCATCACCCCCAGTGGGGCGGTAACCTACAATGAGCAGTTCTTC. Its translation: CAITPSGAVTYNEQFF.

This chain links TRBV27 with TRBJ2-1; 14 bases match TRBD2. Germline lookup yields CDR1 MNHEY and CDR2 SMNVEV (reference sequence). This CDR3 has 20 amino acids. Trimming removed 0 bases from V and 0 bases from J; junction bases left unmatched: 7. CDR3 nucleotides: TGTGCCAGCAGTTTATCGTTTAGACTAGCGGGAGGGAGCTCCTACAATGAGCAGTTCTTC. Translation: CASSLSFRLAGGSSYNEQFF.

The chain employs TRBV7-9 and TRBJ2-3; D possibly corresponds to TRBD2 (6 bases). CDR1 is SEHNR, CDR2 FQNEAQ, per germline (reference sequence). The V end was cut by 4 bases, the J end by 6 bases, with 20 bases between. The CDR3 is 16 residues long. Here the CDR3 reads CASSSLGAGRSDTQYF. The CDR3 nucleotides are TGTGCCAGCAGCTCATTAGGTGCGGGGAGATCGGATACGCAGTATTTT. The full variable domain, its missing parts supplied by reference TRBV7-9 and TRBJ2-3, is DTGVSQNPRHKITKRGQNVTFRCDPISEHNRLYWYRQTLGQGPEFLTYFQNEAQLEKSRLLSDRFSAERPKGSFSTLEIQRTEQGDSAMYLCASSSLGAGRSDTQYFGPGTRLTVL.

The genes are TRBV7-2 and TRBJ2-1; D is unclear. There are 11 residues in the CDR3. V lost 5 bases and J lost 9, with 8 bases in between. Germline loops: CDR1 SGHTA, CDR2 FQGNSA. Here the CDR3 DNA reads TGTGCCAGCAGCCCCATCTCTGAGCAGTTCTTC. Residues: CASSPISEQFF.

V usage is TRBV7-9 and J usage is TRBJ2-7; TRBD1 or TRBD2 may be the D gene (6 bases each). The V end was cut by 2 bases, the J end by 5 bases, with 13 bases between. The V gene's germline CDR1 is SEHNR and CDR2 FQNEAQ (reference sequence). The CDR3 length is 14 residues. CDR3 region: CASSLSGGGNEQYF. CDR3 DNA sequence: TGTGCCAGCAGCTTATCCGGGGGCGGGAACGAGCAGTACTTC.

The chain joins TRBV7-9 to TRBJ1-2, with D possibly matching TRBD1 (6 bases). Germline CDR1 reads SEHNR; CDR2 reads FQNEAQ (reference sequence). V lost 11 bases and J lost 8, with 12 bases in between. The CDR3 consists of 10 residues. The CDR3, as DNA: TGTGCCGTCACAGGGAACGGCTACACCTTC. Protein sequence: CAVTGNGYTF.

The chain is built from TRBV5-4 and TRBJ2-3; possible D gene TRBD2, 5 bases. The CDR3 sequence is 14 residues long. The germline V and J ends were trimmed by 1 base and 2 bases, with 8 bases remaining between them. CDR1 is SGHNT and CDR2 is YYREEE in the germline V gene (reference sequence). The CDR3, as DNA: TGTGCCAGCAGCTTGAAGCGGTACACAGATACGCAGTATTTT. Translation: CASSLKRYTDTQYF.

The CDR3 DNA is TGTGCCTGGATTGGCGGGAGACACTCCTACGAGCAGTACTTC. Amino acids: CAWIGGRHSYEQYF. The chain recombines TRBV30 with TRBJ2-7, with TRBD2 identical over 7 bases. Germline CDR1 reads GTSNPN; CDR2 reads SVGIG (reference sequence). The V and J ends lost 4 bases and 0 bases, in that order; junction bases with no gene match: 6. The CDR3 contains 14 residues.